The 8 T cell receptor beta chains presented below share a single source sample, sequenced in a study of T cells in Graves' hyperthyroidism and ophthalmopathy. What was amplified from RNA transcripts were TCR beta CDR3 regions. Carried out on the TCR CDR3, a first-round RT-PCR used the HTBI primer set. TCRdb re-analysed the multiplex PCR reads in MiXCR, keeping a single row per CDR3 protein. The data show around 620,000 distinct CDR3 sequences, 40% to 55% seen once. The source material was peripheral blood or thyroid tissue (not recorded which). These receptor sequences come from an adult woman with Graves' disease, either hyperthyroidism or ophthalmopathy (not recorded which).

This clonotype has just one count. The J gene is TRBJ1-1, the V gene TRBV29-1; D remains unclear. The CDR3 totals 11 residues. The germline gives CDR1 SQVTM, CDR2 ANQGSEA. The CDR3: CASAEYTEAFF. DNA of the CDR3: TGCGCCAGCGCTGAGTACACTGAAGCTTTCTTT. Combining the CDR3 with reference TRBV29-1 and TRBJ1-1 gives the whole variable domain SAVISQKPSRDICQRGTSLTIQCQVDSQVTMMFWYRQQPGQSLTLIATANQGSEATYESGFVIDKFPISRPNLTFSTLTVSNMSPEDSSIYLCASAEYTEAFFGQGTRLTVV.

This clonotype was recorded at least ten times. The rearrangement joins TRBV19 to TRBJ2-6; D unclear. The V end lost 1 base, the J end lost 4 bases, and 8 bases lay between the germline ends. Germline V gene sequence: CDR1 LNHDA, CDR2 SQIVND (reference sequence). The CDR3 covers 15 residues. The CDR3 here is CASSIGGFGANVLTF. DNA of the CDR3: TGTGCCAGTAGTATAGGGGGTTTCGGGGCCAACGTCCTGACTTTC.

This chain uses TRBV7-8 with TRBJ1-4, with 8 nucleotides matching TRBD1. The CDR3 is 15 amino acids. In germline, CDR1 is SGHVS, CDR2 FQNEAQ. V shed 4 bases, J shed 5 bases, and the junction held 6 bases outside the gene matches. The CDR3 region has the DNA TGTGCCAGCAGCTGGGCCGGGACAGGCAATGAAAAACTGTTTTTT. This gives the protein CASSWAGTGNEKLFF.

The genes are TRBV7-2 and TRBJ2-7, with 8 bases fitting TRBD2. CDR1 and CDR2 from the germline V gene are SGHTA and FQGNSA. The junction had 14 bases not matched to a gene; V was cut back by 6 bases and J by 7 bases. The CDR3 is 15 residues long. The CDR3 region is CASRPGGRVAGEQYF. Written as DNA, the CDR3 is TGTGCCAGCAGGCCAGGTGGAAGGGTAGCGGGGGAGCAGTACTTC.

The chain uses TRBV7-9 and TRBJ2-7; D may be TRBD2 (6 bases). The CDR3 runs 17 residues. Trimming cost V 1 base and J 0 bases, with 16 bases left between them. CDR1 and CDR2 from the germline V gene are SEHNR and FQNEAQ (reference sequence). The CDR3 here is CASSLGRQLGLSYEQYF. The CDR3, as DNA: TGTGCCAGCAGCTTAGGGAGGCAGTTGGGACTCTCCTACGAGCAGTACTTC.

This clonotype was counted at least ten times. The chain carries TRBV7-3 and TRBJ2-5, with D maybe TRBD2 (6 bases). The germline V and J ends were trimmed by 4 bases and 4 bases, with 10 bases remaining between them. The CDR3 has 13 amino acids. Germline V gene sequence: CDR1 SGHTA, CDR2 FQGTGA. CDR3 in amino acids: CASSYLASETQYF. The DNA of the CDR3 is TGTGCCAGCAGCTATCTAGCGTCAGAGACCCAGTACTTC.

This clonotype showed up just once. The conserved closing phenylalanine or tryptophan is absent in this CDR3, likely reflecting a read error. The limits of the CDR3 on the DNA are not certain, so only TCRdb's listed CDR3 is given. CDR3 region: CASSLGPVAGGSSYEPLC. V and J are TRBV19 and TRBJ2-7; no DNA check was done on the table's D call, TRBD2. CDR1 is LNHDA and CDR2 is SQIVND in the germline V gene (reference sequence). The CDR3 is 18 amino acids long, termini counted.

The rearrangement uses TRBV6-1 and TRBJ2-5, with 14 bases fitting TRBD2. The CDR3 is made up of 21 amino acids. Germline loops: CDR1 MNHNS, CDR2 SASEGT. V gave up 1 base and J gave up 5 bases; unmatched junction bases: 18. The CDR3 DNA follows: TGTGCCAGCAGTGAAGAGACAGGGACTAGCGGGAGTCGTATTGTTTTGGAGACCCAGTACTTC. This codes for CASSEETGTSGSRIVLETQYF.